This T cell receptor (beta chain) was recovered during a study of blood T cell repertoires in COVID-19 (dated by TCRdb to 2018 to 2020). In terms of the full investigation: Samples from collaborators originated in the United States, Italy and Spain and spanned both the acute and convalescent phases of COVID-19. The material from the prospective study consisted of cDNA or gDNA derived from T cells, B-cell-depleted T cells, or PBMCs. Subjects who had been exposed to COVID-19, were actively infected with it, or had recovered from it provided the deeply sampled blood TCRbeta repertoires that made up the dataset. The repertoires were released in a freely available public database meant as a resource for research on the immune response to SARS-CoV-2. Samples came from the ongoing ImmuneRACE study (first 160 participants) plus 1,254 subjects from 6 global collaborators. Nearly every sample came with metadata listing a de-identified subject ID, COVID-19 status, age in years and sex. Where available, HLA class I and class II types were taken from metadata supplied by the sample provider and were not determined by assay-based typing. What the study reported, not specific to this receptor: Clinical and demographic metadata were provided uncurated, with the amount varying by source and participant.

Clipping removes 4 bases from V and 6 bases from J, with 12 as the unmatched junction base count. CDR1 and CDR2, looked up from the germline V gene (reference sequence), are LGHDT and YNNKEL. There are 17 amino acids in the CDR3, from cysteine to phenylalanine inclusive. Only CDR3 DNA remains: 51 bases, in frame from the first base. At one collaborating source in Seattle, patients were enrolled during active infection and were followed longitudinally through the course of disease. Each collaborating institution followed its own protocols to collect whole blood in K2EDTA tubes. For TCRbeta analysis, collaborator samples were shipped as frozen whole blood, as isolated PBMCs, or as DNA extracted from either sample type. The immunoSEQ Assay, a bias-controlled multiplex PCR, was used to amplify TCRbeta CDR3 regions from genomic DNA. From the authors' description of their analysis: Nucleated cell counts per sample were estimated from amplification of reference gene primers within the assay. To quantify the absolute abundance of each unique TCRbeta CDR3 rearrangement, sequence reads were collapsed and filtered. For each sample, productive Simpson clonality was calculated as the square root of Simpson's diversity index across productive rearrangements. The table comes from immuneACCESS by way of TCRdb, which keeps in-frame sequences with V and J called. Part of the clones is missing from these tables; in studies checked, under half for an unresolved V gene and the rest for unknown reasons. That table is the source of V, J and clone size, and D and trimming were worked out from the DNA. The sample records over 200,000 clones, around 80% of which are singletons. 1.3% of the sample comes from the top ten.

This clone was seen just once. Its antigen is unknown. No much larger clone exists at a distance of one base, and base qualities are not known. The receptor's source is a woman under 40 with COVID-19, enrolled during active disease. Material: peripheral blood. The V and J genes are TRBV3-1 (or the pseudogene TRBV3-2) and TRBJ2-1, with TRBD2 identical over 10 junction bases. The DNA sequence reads TGTGCCAGCAGCCTCTCCCGCCCGGGACTAGCGATCAATGAGCAGTTCTTC. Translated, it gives CASSLSRPGLAINEQFF.